This TCR beta chain was recorded in a study of T cells after posttransplantation cyclophosphamide. Study-level results: Recipient CMV seropositivity and CMV reactivation strongly tracked TRB clonality. Later blood repertoires were often dominated by clones from the donor CD8+ memory compartment. Tissue-infiltrating T cells from skin or gut overlapped little with blood T cells.

Assay used: immunoSEQ multiplex PCR; TCRdb lists only in-frame clones, some missing. The sample holds approximately 5,900 clones, 82% seen once. With respect to this clone: The antigen remains unidentified.

Trimming removed 3 bases from V and 7 bases from J, with 16 bases in between. CDR1 and CDR2 from the germline V gene are SNHLY and FYNNEI. The CDR3 sequence is 15 residues long. A marrow graft followed busulfan-fludarabine conditioning, with cyclophosphamide on days +3 and +4. The sequence came from a male patient in his forties or fifties who received an allogeneic stem cell transplant from a related donor and was CMV-positive. Some T cells may trace back to the graft donor. The chain couples TRBV2 to TRBJ2-1; tentative D call: TRBD2 (7 bases). The sample in question was CD4+ T cells sorted from blood, obtained 350 to 370 days after allogeneic stem cell transplant with posttransplant cyclophosphamide. CDR3 amino acids: CASSDLGGASNEQFF. CDR3 nucleotide sequence: TGTGCCAGCAGTGATCTAGGGGGGGCAAGTAATGAGCAGTTCTTC. Full variable domain (remainder filled in from reference TRBV2 and TRBJ2-1): EPEVTQTPSHQVTQMGQEVILRCVPISNHLYFYWYRQILGQKVEFLVSFYNNEISEKSEIFDDQFSVERPDGSNFTLKIRSTKLEDSAMYFCASSDLGGASNEQFFGPGTRLTVL.